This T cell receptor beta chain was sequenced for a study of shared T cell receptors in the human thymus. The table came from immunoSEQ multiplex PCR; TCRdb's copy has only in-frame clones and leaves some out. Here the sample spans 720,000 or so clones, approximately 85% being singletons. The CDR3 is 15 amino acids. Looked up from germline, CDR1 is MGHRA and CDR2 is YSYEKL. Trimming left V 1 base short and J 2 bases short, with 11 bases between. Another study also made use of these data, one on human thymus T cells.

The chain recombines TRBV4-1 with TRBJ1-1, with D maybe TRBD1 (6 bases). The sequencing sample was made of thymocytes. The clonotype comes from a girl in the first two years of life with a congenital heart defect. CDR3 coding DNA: TGCGCCAGCAGCCAAGTTTCAGGGGTAAACACTGAAGCTTTCTTT. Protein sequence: CASSQVSGVNTEAFF.